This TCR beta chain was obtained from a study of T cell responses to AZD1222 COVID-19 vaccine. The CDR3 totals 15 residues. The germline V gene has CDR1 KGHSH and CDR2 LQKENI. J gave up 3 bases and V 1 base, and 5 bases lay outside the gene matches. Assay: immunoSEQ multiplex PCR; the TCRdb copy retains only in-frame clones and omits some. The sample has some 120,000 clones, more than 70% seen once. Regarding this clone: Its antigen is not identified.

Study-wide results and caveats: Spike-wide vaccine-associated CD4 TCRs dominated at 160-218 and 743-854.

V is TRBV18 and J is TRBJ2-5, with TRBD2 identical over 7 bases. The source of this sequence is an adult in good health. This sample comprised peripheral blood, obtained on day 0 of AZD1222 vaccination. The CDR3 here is CASSPRHLAEETQYF. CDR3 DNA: TGTGCCAGCTCACCACGTCATCTAGCGGAAGAGACCCAGTACTTC.